This TCR beta chain was sequenced during a study of blood T cell repertoires in COVID-19. Study-wide background: PBMCs, B-cell-depleted T cells, or T cells provided the cDNA or gDNA that made up the material.

Trimming took 0 bases from V and 12 from J, leaving 17 bases between them. CDR1 is MNHEY and CDR2 is SVGEGT in the germline V gene. The length of the CDR3 is 14 residues. The assay was immunoSEQ multiplex PCR, and TCRdb's table has in-frame clones only and misses some. Altogether just over 75,000 clones are present, roughly 89% being singletons, with the ten largest covering roughly 5%. The rearrangement links TRBV6-2 or TRBV6-3 to TRBJ1-2; D may be TRBD1 (5 bases). The clonotype comes from a woman aged 80 or over with active or convalescent COVID-19. Sequencing was done on a sample of peripheral blood. CDR3 amino acids: CASSYSGGPRSHTF. CDR3 nucleotides: TGTGCCAGCAGTTACTCGGGGGGACCGAGATCGCACACCTTC.